This TCR beta chain was documented in a study of shared clonotypes between healthy human individuals. Study at large: The donor group consisted of a couple of women and a few men, aged 18 to 49.

Evenly divided among several immunoSEQ plates was the genomic DNA of each subset. Authors' processing steps: ImmunoSEQ junction-only sequences lacked quality scores, so their filtering differed. Measured with immunoSEQ multiplex PCR; TCRdb has only the in-frame clones, and not every one. V, J and clone size derive from that table, while D and trimming were established from the DNA sequence. The table includes 400,000 to 500,000 clones, 70% to 85% detected once. The CDR3 totals 14 residues. Trimming took 0 bases from V and 10 from J; bases not matched to a gene: 3. Germline CDR1 and CDR2: GTSNPN and SVGIG (reference sequence). When samples were unsorted, about 90 million PBMCs were used for genomic DNA.

Input material: PBMCs. This chain uses TRBV30 with TRBJ2-1; TRBD2 matches 13 bases. The sequence was obtained from a woman aged 40-49 years in good health. Some clones in this sample may be carry-over from other donors' samples. CDR3 nucleotides: TGTGCCTGGAGTGTACGGACTAGCGGGAGCGAGCAGTTCTTC. This sequence encodes CAWSVRTSGSEQFF. The whole variable domain, filled in from reference TRBV30 and TRBJ2-1, reads SQTIHQWPATLVQPVGSPLSLECTVEGTSNPNLYWYRQAAGRGLQLLFYSVGIGQISSEVPQNLSASRPQDRQFILSSKKLLLSDSGFYLCAWSVRTSGSEQFFGPGTRLTVL.